The 11 T cell receptor beta chains reported below all come from one sample, sequenced in a study of blood T cell repertoires in COVID-19. Assay: immunoSEQ multiplex PCR; the TCRdb copy retains only in-frame clones and omits some. The sample gives 200,000 or so clones, around 90% of which show up once; 2.7% is in the top ten. Sequencing was carried out using peripheral blood. These receptors were taken from a young man with COVID-19, enrolled during active disease.

V is TRBV5-4 and J is TRBJ2-2; 8 positions agree with TRBD1. The trim removed 4 bases at V and 3 bases at J, leaving 5 bases unmatched. The CDR3 covers 15 residues. The germline V gene encodes CDR1 SGHNT and CDR2 YYREEE (reference sequence). DNA for the CDR3: TGTGCCAGCAGCCGAGGGGACAGGTACACCGGGGAGCTGTTTTTT. Its translation is CASSRGDRYTGELFF.

The J gene is TRBJ1-2, the V gene TRBV2; TRBD1 is a possible D gene (6 bases). The CDR3 has 13 residues. Per germline, CDR1 SNHLY and CDR2 FYNNEI. The CDR3 loop is CAGARQSDYGYTF. The CDR3 DNA follows: TGTGCGGGGGCTCGGCAGTCAGACTATGGCTACACCTTC. Variable domain in full (rest from reference TRBV2 and TRBJ1-2): EPEVTQTPSHQVTQMGQEVILRCVPISNHLYFYWYRQILGQKVEFLVSFYNNEISEKSEIFDDQFSVERPDGSNFTLKIRSTKLEDSAMYFCAGARQSDYGYTFGSGTRLTVV.

The chain is built from TRBV28 and TRBJ1-6, with D tentatively TRBD1 (5 bases). There are 14 residues in the CDR3. The V end lost 2 bases, the J end lost 10 bases, and 12 bases lay between the germline ends. The V gene's germline CDR1 is MDHEN and CDR2 SYDVKM. CDR3 in DNA: TGTGCCAGCAGTTTACCCCGGGGGAACTCACCCCTCCACTTT. Translating gives CASSLPRGNSPLHF.

The V call is TRBV27, the J call TRBJ1-2, with TRBD1 identical over 9 bases. The CDR3 contains 14 residues. Trimming took 9 bases from V and 3 from J; bases not matched to a gene: 8. Looked up from germline, CDR1 is MNHEY and CDR2 is SMNVEV (reference sequence). The chain's CDR3 is CASSRDRVDYGYTF. Here the CDR3 DNA reads TGTGCCAGTAGCCGGGACAGGGTTGACTATGGCTACACCTTC.

This rearrangement joins TRBV18 to TRBJ1-1; 11 bases line up with TRBD1. J was trimmed by 4 bases and V by 4 bases; bases with no gene match: 5. Germline CDR1 and CDR2: KGHSH and LQKENI. CDR3 length: 15 residues. The chain's CDR3 is CASSLPGQGGTEAFF. For the CDR3, the DNA is TGTGCCAGCTCACTACCGGGACAGGGGGGCACTGAAGCTTTCTTT.

A single count supports this clone. The chain joins TRBV30 to TRBJ1-4, with a tentative D call TRBD1 (6 bases). Deletions cut 0 bases from V and 8 bases from J, with 16 bases between. The germline gives CDR1 GTSNPN, CDR2 SVGIG (reference sequence). The CDR3 consists of 15 residues. CDR3 sequence: CAWSVQAGVEEKLFF. As DNA, the CDR3 is TGTGCCTGGAGTGTACAGGCAGGGGTAGAAGAAAAACTGTTTTTT.

The chain uses TRBV2 and TRBJ1-1, with D perhaps TRBD1 (5 bases). V lost 2 bases and J lost 8, with 15 bases in between. CDR1 and CDR2 from the germline V gene are SNHLY and FYNNEI. The CDR3 is 14 amino acids. The CDR3 region is CASSELPSRAEAFF. The DNA of the CDR3 is TGTGCCAGCAGTGAATTGCCCAGCAGGGCGGAAGCTTTCTTT. The full variable domain, in which reference TRBV2 and TRBJ1-1 provide the parts outside the CDR3, is EPEVTQTPSHQVTQMGQEVILRCVPISNHLYFYWYRQILGQKVEFLVSFYNNEISEKSEIFDDQFSVERPDGSNFTLKIRSTKLEDSAMYFCASSELPSRAEAFFGQGTRLTVV.

CDR3 protein: CASSLAGLEKLFF. In nucleotides, the CDR3 is TGTGCCAGCAGCTTGGCGGGGTTAGAAAAACTGTTTTTT. The J gene is TRBJ1-4, the V gene TRBV5-6; D ambiguous. The CDR3 sequence is 13 residues long. The V end lost 0 bases, the J end lost 8 bases, and 8 bases lay between the germline ends. Looked up from germline, CDR1 is SGHDT and CDR2 is YYEEEE. The full variable domain, rest sourced from reference TRBV5-6 and TRBJ1-4, is DAGVTQSPTHLIKTRGQQVTLRCSPKSGHDTVSWYQQALGQGPQFIFQYYEEEERQRGNFPDRFSGHQFPNYSSELNVNALLLGDSALYLCASSLAGLEKLFFGSGTQLSVL.

V gene TRBV7-2 combines with J gene TRBJ2-1; 11 bases map to TRBD2. The J segment lost 6 bases and the V segment lost 2 bases, leaving 9 bases of the junction unmatched. The CDR3 consists of 17 residues. Germline CDR1 is SGHTA and CDR2 is FQGNSA. CDR3 sequence reads: CASSLMGLAGGFNEQFF. Written as DNA, the CDR3 is TGTGCCAGCAGCTTAATGGGCCTAGCGGGAGGATTCAATGAGCAGTTCTTC.

The rearrangement links TRBV19 to TRBJ2-1; D is undetermined. This CDR3 contains 15 residues. The V gene's germline CDR1 is LNHDA and CDR2 SQIVND (reference sequence). Trimming took 0 bases from V and 6 from J, leaving 12 bases between them. This chain's CDR3 is CASSIDSGYFNEQFF. In DNA form, the CDR3 reads TGTGCCAGTAGTATAGATTCGGGTTACTTCAATGAGCAGTTCTTC.

The chain has TRBV18 and TRBJ1-5; no definite D call. The CDR3 spans 14 residues. Between the trimmed V and J ends, which lost 2 bases and 3 bases, there was a span of 8 bases. From germline, CDR1 is KGHSH and CDR2 LQKENI. The CDR3 nucleotides are TGTGCCAGCTCACCAACAACAGACAATCAGCCCCAGCATTTT. Its protein is CASSPTTDNQPQHF.